The clone carrying this T cell receptor beta chain was seen only a few times. This entry belongs to a study of regulatory T cells in long-lasting Graves disease. Building the TCR beta libraries relied on iRepertoire HTBI primers, and CDR3 regions underwent Arm-PCR. Original analysis: Identification of gene segments yielded more than 55 TRBV and some 14 TRBJ across samples. One entry per CDR3 protein, called by TCRdb with MiXCR from the multiplex PCR reads. What appears here as the V and J calls and clone size reflects TCRdb's work, not the paper's. The table has hundreds of thousands of distinct CDR3 sequences, 15% to 20% seen once. Time point indicated: newly diagnosed GD, antithyroid drugs for less than 3 months. TCR sequences were obtained from RNA taken from PBMCs. The CDR3 runs 17 residues. Deletions cut 4 bases from V and 1 base from J, with 17 bases between. Germline V gene sequence: CDR1 SGHDN, CDR2 FVKESK.

These data also featured in a second study, about T cells in Graves' hyperthyroidism and ophthalmopathy.

The sequencing here drew on peripheral blood mononuclear cells (PBMCs), taken at new diagnosis, from a patient treated with antithyroid drugs. The receptor comes from a woman between 25 and 40 years old with Graves disease. The chain has TRBV14 and TRBJ2-1; no clear D gene. CDR3 coding DNA: TGTGCCAGCAGCCCACGCCGAGTTTCCATTTCCTACAATGAGCAGTTCTTC. This sequence encodes CASSPRRVSISYNEQFF. Supplemented by reference TRBV14 and TRBJ2-1, the full variable domain reads EAGVTQFPSHSVIEKGQTVTLRCDPISGHDNLYWYRRVMGKEIKFLLHFVKESKQDESGMPNNRFLAERTGGTYSTLKVQPAELEDSGVYFCASSPRRVSISYNEQFFGPGTRLTVL.